The source of this TCR beta chain is a study of technical replicates of blood from several donors. The CDR3 extends over 15 amino acids. The germline V gene encodes CDR1 SGHAT and CDR2 FQDESV (reference sequence). V shed 5 bases and J shed 2 bases, with 13 bases lying between them. TCRdb's table, derived via immunoSEQ multiplex PCR, lists solely in-frame clones and lacks some. In the table there are tens of thousands of clones, about 95% of which are singletons. Sequencing was performed on T cells isolated from PBMCs. This sequence joins TRBV11-1 and TRBJ2-1; D uncertain. The sequence derives from a human donor in good health. The CDR3 loop is CASSQTAVTYNEQFF. CDR3 nucleotides: TGTGCCAGCAGCCAAACCGCGGTGACCTACAATGAGCAGTTCTTC.